These T cell receptor beta chains were read from a single sample in a study of beta chain features in type 1 diabetes. Sequencing used immunoSEQ multiplex PCR; TCRdb keeps in-frame clones, though not all of them. The table shows a few hundred thousand clones, with roughly 13% occurring only once. The material sequenced was naive CD4+ T cells from blood. Source of these receptors: a woman under 30 with type 1 diabetes. Each CDR3 is given with its conserved first and last residue. A D gene is named only where the DNA matches it firmly. Clone size is shown for a subset of rows, as once, few, many or a class of expanded clone.

D gene: NA
J gene: TRBJ1-2
V gene: TRBV21-1
clone size: NA
CDR3 DNA: TGTGCCAGCAGCAAAAGTCAGGACTATGGCTACACCTTC
CDR3 protein: CASSKSQDYGYTF

D gene: TRBD2
J gene: TRBJ2-3
V gene: TRBV7-9
clone size: few
CDR3 DNA: TGTGCCAGCAGCTTAGTTAGCGGGAGGTCTACAGATACGCAGTATTTT
CDR3 protein: CASSLVSGRSTDTQYF

D gene: TRBD1
J gene: TRBJ2-3
V gene: TRBV29-1
clone size: few
CDR3 DNA: TGCAGCGTTACCGGGACAGGGGGCACAGATACGCAGTATTTT
CDR3 protein: CSVTGTGGTDTQYF

D gene: NA
J gene: TRBJ2-7
V gene: TRBV28
clone size: NA
CDR3 DNA: TGTGCCGCTCAGGGGGGCGCTTCCTACGAGCAGTACTTC
CDR3 protein: CAAQGGASYEQYF

D gene: TRBD2
J gene: TRBJ2-5
V gene: TRBV5-1
clone size: few
CDR3 DNA: TGCGCCAGCAACGGACTAGCGGGAGCGGTTGAGACCCAGTACTTC
CDR3 protein: CASNGLAGAVETQYF

D gene: NA
J gene: TRBJ2-6
V gene: TRBV30
clone size: few
CDR3 DNA: TGTGCCTGGAGACCCCCAGGGGCTGGGGCCAACGTCCTGACTTTC
CDR3 protein: CAWRPPGAGANVLTF

D gene: NA
J gene: TRBJ1-1
V gene: TRBV18
clone size: few
CDR3 DNA: TGTGCCAGCTCACCAGCCTGGGGCCGAAGCATGAACACTGAAGCTTTCTTT
CDR3 protein: CASSPAWGRSMNTEAFF

D gene: TRBD1
J gene: TRBJ2-1
V gene: TRBV19
clone size: NA
CDR3 DNA: TGTGCCACCGGGACAGGGTCGGTCAATGAGCAGTTCTTC
CDR3 protein: CATGTGSVNEQFF

D gene: NA
J gene: TRBJ2-3
V gene: TRBV15
clone size: NA
CDR3 DNA: TGTGCCACTGGATTCCTACTAGGAGGGGCAGATACGCAGTATTTT
CDR3 protein: CATGFLLGGADTQYF

D gene: TRBD2
J gene: TRBJ2-1
V gene: TRBV29-1
clone size: NA
CDR3 DNA: TGCAGCGTTGTCCCCGGGGGGACTAGCGGTCACAATGAGCAGTTCTTC
CDR3 protein: CSVVPGGTSGHNEQFF

D gene: NA
J gene: TRBJ2-5
V gene: TRBV2
clone size: NA
CDR3 DNA: TGTGCCAGCAGTGGCGGCCGCACGGAGACCCAGTACTTC
CDR3 protein: CASSGGRTETQYF

D gene: TRBD1
J gene: TRBJ1-2
V gene: TRBV4-1
clone size: NA
CDR3 DNA: TGCGCCAGCAGCCATCCTGGACAGGGCTATGGCTACACCTTC
CDR3 protein: CASSHPGQGYGYTF

D gene: TRBD1
J gene: TRBJ1-2
V gene: TRBV7-2
clone size: NA
CDR3 DNA: TGTGCCAGCAGCTCAGGACAGGCAGATGGGGGCTACACCTTC
CDR3 protein: CASSSGQADGGYTF

D gene: NA
J gene: TRBJ1-4
V gene: TRBV14
clone size: NA
CDR3 DNA: TGTGCCAGCAGCCCTCGAACTAATGAAAAACTGTTTTTT
CDR3 protein: CASSPRTNEKLFF

D gene: TRBD1
J gene: TRBJ2-5
V gene: TRBV28
clone size: few
CDR3 DNA: TGTGCCAGTAACCGACAGGGGGGGACCCAGTACTTC
CDR3 protein: CASNRQGGTQYF

D gene: TRBD2
J gene: TRBJ2-3
V gene: TRBV6-6
clone size: few
CDR3 DNA: TGTGCCAGCAGTCAGACTAGCTTTGCAGATACGCAGTATTTT
CDR3 protein: CASSQTSFADTQYF